The 27 T cell receptor delta chains below come from one sample, sequenced in a study of γδ T cells in repeated Plasmodium falciparum infection. Vgamma9/Vdelta2+ and Vdelta2-negative gammadelta T cells were flow-sorted from PBMC for bulk sequencing. TCRdb re-processed the multiplex PCR reads via CATT. Of over 45,000 delta-chain clones in the sample, around 1.6% were seen once. The sample consisted of gamma-delta T cells from blood. Every receptor here comes from a pool of human donors (malaria-infected and uninfected, not separated).

There are many counts of this clone. The translation of this DNA and the TCRdb protein of a much larger clone differ at residue 4, probably owing to a read error; the protein shown here is translated from the DNA. The V call is TRDV1, the J call TRDJ1, with 7 bases matching TRDD2. Germline V lookup: CDR1 TSWWSYY, CDR2 QGS. Unmatched junction bases numbered 17, after V lost 8 bases and J lost 8 bases. The CDR3 totals 15 residues. The CDR3 is CALWAAFLFQGKLIF. The CDR3 coding sequence is TGTGCTCTTTGGGCTGCCTTCCTGTTTCAGGGAAAACTCATCTTT.

This clone showed up just a few times. This is likely an artifact of a read error, given a far larger clone one base away. The sample has other DNA sequences that encode this CDR3 too. The CDR3 DNA reads TGTGCCCTTGGGATTCTTCTAGGGGCCTTTCCTAGGACTGGGGGATTTGGAAGCACCGATAAACTCATCTTT. Translated: CALGILLGAFPRTGGFGSTDKLIF. The chain carries TRDV1 and TRDJ1, with 10 bases aligning to TRDD3. TCRdb gives no J gene; it was assigned here by matching the DNA to germline. The CDR3 spans 24 residues. The germline CDR1 and CDR2 sequences are TSWWSYY and QGS.

This clone turned up a few times. Without a V gene call, the J gene is given as TRDJ1; the D call TRDD3 from the table was never checked on the DNA. This CDR3 is built from 23 residues. The chain's CDR3 is CALGEMSTLVWGILGAPADKLIF. In DNA, the CDR3 is TGTGCTCTTGGGGAAATGTCCACTTTGGTCTGGGGGATACTGGGAGCCCCCGCCGATAAACTCATCTTT.

Note on this clone: Translating this DNA gives a protein that differs at residue 9 from the TCRdb one, which belongs to a much larger clone; a read error is likely, and the protein shown is this translation. The chain joins TRDV1 to TRDJ1; 7 bases line up with TRDD2. The J gene, left out of TCRdb, was set here by checking the DNA against germline. With 3 bases clipped from V and 0 bases from J, the junction kept 7 bases outside the gene matches. In germline, CDR1 is TSWWSYY, CDR2 QGS. The CDR3 runs 16 residues. CDR3 coding DNA: TGTGCTCTTGGGGATAACCTTCCTCTGGACACCGATAAACTCATCTTT. Protein: CALGDNLPLDTDKLIF.

Concerning this clone itself: A far larger clone is a single base away, which makes a read error likely. Other DNA sequences of this sample code for an identical CDR3. This rearrangement joins TRDV1 to TRDJ1; 13 nucleotides align to TRDD3. The CDR3 length is 21 residues. Trimming at V came to 2 bases and at J to 1 base, leaving 16 bases not matched to a gene. The germline V gene has CDR1 TSWWSYY and CDR2 QGS. CDR3 residues: CALGEFRPRYWGIRGTDKLIF. CDR3 nucleotide sequence: TGTGCTCTTGGGGAATTTAGACCCAGGTACTGGGGGATACGGGGCACCGATAAACTCATCTTT.

This clone was recorded at least ten times. The protein TCRdb gives is from a much larger clone and does not agree with this DNA's translation at residue 4, likely a read error; the protein shown here comes from the DNA. Other DNA sequences in this sample translate to the same CDR3. The chain combines TRDV1 with TRDJ1, with D hard to call. The CDR3 is made up of 17 amino acids. The germline V gene encodes CDR1 TSWWSYY and CDR2 QGS. CDR3 protein: CALWERTLGFPTDKLIF. CDR3 sequence (DNA): TGTGCTCTTTGGGAACGTACGTTAGGGTTCCCCACCGATAAACTCATCTTT.

In this sample, this clone turned up many times. TCRdb records a much larger clone's protein for this DNA, with a difference at residue 6 that likely arises from a read error; the protein given is the translation of the DNA. V gene TRDV2 combines with J gene TRDJ1; D is uncertain. TCRdb does not report a J gene; here it was assigned by matching the DNA to germline references. V was pared by 0 bases and J by 2 bases, with 12 bases between. This CDR3 has 15 amino acids. Germline V gives CDR1 GEAIGNYY, CDR2 EKD. The CDR3: CACDTPGLKTDKLIF. For the CDR3, the DNA is TGTGCCTGTGACACCCCGGGGCTAAAAACCGATAAACTCATCTTT.

This clone was picked up many times. Within the sample, other DNA sequences also encode this same CDR3. The CDR3 region has the DNA TGTGCTCTTGGGGAACGGGCCTACCTGGGGGATGGAGGAACCGATAAACTCATCTTT. Its translation: CALGERAYLGDGGTDKLIF. J is TRDJ1 and V is TRDV1; 9 bases line up with TRDD3. V lost 1 base, J lost 2 bases, and 14 bases stayed unmatched. The germline CDR1 and CDR2 sequences are TSWWSYY and QGS. The CDR3 contains 19 residues.

Within the sample, this clone is medium-sized. The sample carries other DNA sequences with the same CDR3. The chain carries TRDV2 and TRDJ1; unclear D gene. The V end lost 0 bases, the J end lost 0 bases, and 16 bases lay between the germline ends. Germline CDR1 and CDR2: GEAIGNYY and EKD. The CDR3 contains 17 residues. The CDR3 sequence: CACDTVGTGPYTDKLIF. The CDR3 bases are TGTGCCTGTGACACCGTCGGAACGGGGCCTTACACCGATAAACTCATCTTT.

This clone has only a few counts. A much larger clone lies a single base off, so this may be a read error. No DNA is shown, since the ends of the CDR3 on it are uncertain; the CDR3 is the one TCRdb lists. The V gene corresponds to TRDV1; no J gene was called; TRDD3, the D gene given by the table, was not confirmed from the DNA. Germline V lookup: CDR1 TSWWSYY, CDR2 QGS. Ends included, the CDR3 has 18 residues. This CDR3 reads CALGELLGVGGYIDKLIF.

A note on this clone: Translating this DNA gives a protein that differs at residue 4 from the TCRdb one, which belongs to a much larger clone; a read error is likely, and the protein shown is this translation. The chain is built from TRDV2 and TRDJ1, with 7 bases lining up with TRDD3. In the absence of a J gene in TCRdb, the DNA was matched to germline to assign it here. Looked up from germline, CDR1 is GEAIGNYY and CDR2 is EKD. Losses at the gene ends were 8 bases for V and 0 bases for J; bases not matched to a gene: 14. CDR3 length: 16 amino acids. The CDR3 sequence is CAFHLRPGYNTDKLIF. DNA for the CDR3: TGTGCCTTCCACCTTCGGCCGGGATACAACACCGATAAACTCATCTTT.

As concerns this clone: The TCRdb protein, from a much larger clone, departs from this DNA's translation at residue 11, likely by read error; the protein shown derives from the DNA. The CDR3 is CACDTKGINTGKLIF. The CDR3 DNA sequence: TGTGCCTGTGACACGAAAGGGATAAACACCGGTAAACTCATCTTT. J is TRDJ1 and V is TRDV2; TRDD3 is a possible D gene (6 bases). No J gene is reported in TCRdb; it was inferred here by comparing the DNA with germline. Germline CDR1 and CDR2: GEAIGNYY and EKD. The CDR3 loop spans 15 amino acids.

Details on this clone: It differs at one base from a far larger clone, so likely a read error. The gene calls are TRDV1 and TRDJ4; D unresolved. Assignment of the J gene here rests on matching the DNA to germline, because TCRdb gives none. The length of the CDR3 is 15 residues. Germline assignment: CDR1 TSWWSYY and CDR2 QGS. The CDR3 DNA is TGTGCTCTTGGGGAACTCGACCCCCTGGCCAGGCCCCTGATCTTT. Its protein is CALGELDPLARPLIF.

The sample holds a few counts of this clone. This likely traces to a read error, being one base from a far larger clone. Other DNA variants within this sample encode the same CDR3. The V call is TRDV1, the J call TRDJ1; 11 bases fit TRDD3. The J gene, not given by TCRdb, was assigned here from a germline match of the nucleotide sequence. Germline CDR1 is TSWWSYY and CDR2 is QGS. The CDR3 extends over 18 amino acids. The CDR3 here is CALGELYWGIRYTDKLIF. Here the CDR3 DNA reads TGTGCTCTCGGGGAACTTTACTGGGGGATAAGGTACACCGATAAACTCATCTTT.

This clone was seen only a few times. The V gene is TRDV1, the J gene TRDJ1; D may be TRDD3 (5 bases). TCRdb does not report a J gene; here it was assigned by matching the DNA to germline references. Germline CDR1 is TSWWSYY and CDR2 is QGS. Deletions cut 3 bases from V and 4 bases from J, with 15 bases between. The CDR3 contains 15 residues. The CDR3 DNA reads as TGTGCTCTTGGGGACTTATACGGGGACAACGATAAACTCATCTTT. This sequence encodes CALGDLYGDNDKLIF.

In regard to this clone: A far more abundant clone sits one base away, making this likely a read error. Other DNA variants within this sample encode the same CDR3. V gene assignment gives TRDV2, but the J gene was left uncalled; the D call TRDD3 from the table was never checked on the DNA. The CDR3 sequence is 13 residues long. Looked up from germline, CDR1 is GEAIGNYY and CDR2 is EKD. Written as DNA, the CDR3 is TGTGCCTGTGACACCTTACTAGGGGATAAACTCATCTTC. Protein sequence: CACDTLLGDKLIF.

In regard to this clone: TCRdb's protein for this DNA is that of a much larger clone and differs from the translation at residue 17, likely a read error; the protein shown is the DNA translation. The chain is built from TRDV1 and TRDJ1; 13 positions agree with TRDD3. In the absence of a J gene in TCRdb, the DNA was matched to germline to assign it here. Per germline, CDR1 TSWWSYY and CDR2 QGS. After removal of 9 bases from V and 0 bases from J, the junction contained 28 bases not matched to a gene. The CDR3 loop spans 23 amino acids. The CDR3 spells CALGDPTPSRTGGYAGHTDKLIF. Written as DNA, the CDR3 is TGTGCTCTCGGTGACCCGACCCCATCCCGTACTGGGGGATACGCGGGGCACACCGATAAACTCATCTTT.

Worth noting for this clone: TCRdb records a much larger clone's protein for this DNA, with a difference at residue 15 that likely arises from a read error; the protein given is the translation of the DNA. No call exists for the J gene, whereas the V gene is TRDV1. The germline V gene has CDR1 TSWWSYY and CDR2 QGS. The CDR3 is made up of 17 amino acids. CDR3 nucleotides: TGTGCTCTTGGGGAATTTGATTGGGGGTCCTTGTCAGCACAACCCTTCTTT. It encodes CALGEFDWGSLSAQPFF.

This clone was found a few times. For this DNA, TCRdb reports the protein of a much larger clone, which diverges at residue 4, most likely from a read error; the protein presented here is translated directly from the DNA. The rearrangement links TRDV1 to TRDJ1; 9 bases fit TRDD2. The J gene comes from matching the DNA to germline here; TCRdb lacks it. V shed 9 bases and J 0 bases; nucleotides not matched to a gene: 26. The V gene's germline CDR1 is TSWWSYY and CDR2 QGS. This CDR3 spans 21 amino acids. The CDR3, as DNA: TGTGCTCTCCCGAGAATCGAGGGCCTTCCTACGCGGAGGTTTTACACCGATAAACTCATCTTT. Its protein product is CALPRIEGLPTRRFYTDKLIF.

Remarks on this clone: A single base is all that separates this from a far larger clone, so a read error is likely. Different DNA sequences within this sample yield the same CDR3. The chain recombines TRDV1 with TRDJ1; D is possibly TRDD3 (6 bases). The germline CDR1 and CDR2 sequences are TSWWSYY and QGS. This CDR3 comprises 19 residues. Deletions cut 0 bases from V and 2 bases from J, with 22 bases between. This CDR3 reads CALGELDLILLGDTDKLIF. The CDR3 DNA follows: TGTGCTCTTGGGGAACTAGACCTAATTCTACTAGGGGATACCGATAAACTCATCTTT.

Notes on this clone: TCRdb's protein, taken from a much larger clone, differs from this DNA's translation at residue 7, likely owing to a read error; the protein displayed comes from the DNA. This chain links TRDV2 with TRDJ1; D is possibly TRDD3 (5 bases). No J gene is reported in TCRdb; it was inferred here by comparing the DNA with germline. There are 18 residues in the CDR3. V was shortened by 1 base and J by 0 bases, with 20 bases between the two germline ends. Germline CDR1 GEAIGNYY, CDR2 EKD. This CDR3 is CACDTSMTWAPYTDKLIF. CDR3 nucleotides: TGTGCCTGTGACACATCTATGACCTGGGCCCCGTACACCGATAAACTCATCTTT.

Only a few counts were recorded for this clone. The protein held in TCRdb is that of a much larger clone and does not match this DNA's translation at residue 23, likely because of a read error; the protein shown is translated from the DNA. The V gene was identified as TRDV1, while no J gene was called; the table's D gene call, TRDD3, was not cross checked with the DNA. This CDR3 is built from 24 residues. Germline V gene lookup returns CDR1 TSWWSYY and CDR2 QGS. As DNA, the CDR3 is TGTGCTCTTGGGGCTACCCAATTCCTACCGGTCCTTTATACTGGGGGATACCTCGCCGATAAACTCACCTTT. Its protein product is CALGATQFLPVLYTGGYLADKLTF.

This clone was detected only a few times. The chain joins TRDV1 to TRDJ1, with D tentatively TRDD2 (5 bases). The J gene, missing from TCRdb, was assigned here through DNA to germline matching. V gave up 3 bases and J gave up 10 bases, with 15 bases separating them. Germline lookup yields CDR1 TSWWSYY and CDR2 QGS. CDR3 length equals 13 residues. Here the CDR3 reads CALGDPSSLRLIF. The CDR3 region has the DNA TGTGCTCTTGGGGACCCGTCTTCCCTCAGACTCATCTTT.

This clone has more than one count but fewer than ten. The protein recorded in TCRdb matches a much larger clone and deviates from this DNA's translation at residue 7, suggesting a read error; the protein here is obtained by translating the DNA. The gene calls are TRDV1 and TRDJ1, with 9 bases identical to TRDD3. TCRdb carries no J gene annotation; the J gene was assigned here by matching the DNA with germline. CDR1 and CDR2 (germline): TSWWSYY, QGS. After removal of 8 bases from V and 3 bases from J, the junction contained 13 bases not matched to a gene. The CDR3 contains 16 residues. CDR3 sequence: CALMSACWGIPDKLIF. The CDR3 nucleotides read TGTGCTCTTATGAGTGCCTGCTGGGGGATCCCCGATAAACTCATCTTT.

This clone has a handful of counts. TCRdb attributes to this sequence the protein of a much larger clone, which differs from the DNA translation at residue 3; a read error is likely, and the protein displayed is translated from the DNA. The chain has TRDV2 and TRDJ1, with 12 bases lining up with TRDD3. As TCRdb names no J gene, one was assigned here on the basis of a DNA match to germline. The CDR3 covers 19 residues. Germline V gene data show CDR1 as GEAIGNYY and CDR2 as EKD. DNA of the CDR3: TGTGCCCGCATTACGTACTGGGGGATACCCTCCCCGTACACCGGTAAACTCATCTTT. Translating it yields CARITYWGIPSPYTGKLIF.

Worth noting for this clone: One base away lies a much larger clone, so this may be a sequencing read error. Other DNA sequences in this specimen translate into the identical CDR3. The V gene call reads TRDV1; no J gene was called; the table's D call, TRDD3, has no DNA check behind it. CDR1 TSWWSYY and CDR2 QGS come from the germline V gene. CDR3 length equals 18 residues. In DNA, the CDR3 is TGTGCTCTTGGGGAAGCCTACCCCCACTGGGGGATACGGCGAGCGCTCATCTTC. It is translated as CALGEAYPHWGIRRALIF.

About this clone itself: TCRdb shows a much larger clone's protein in place of this DNA's translation, and the two differ at residue 3, likely through a read error; the protein shown is translated from the DNA. The chain recombines TRDV3 with TRDJ1; possible D gene TRDD2, 5 bases. Here the J gene came from matching the DNA to germline, since TCRdb omits it. The CDR3 extends over 21 amino acids. Germline V gene data show CDR1 as TVYSNPD and CDR2 as GDNSRS (reference sequence). The V and J ends lost 5 bases and 0 bases respectively, with 37 bases between them. CDR3 loop: CATNKPPPSSTGQGYTDKLIF. DNA for the CDR3: TGTGCCACTAATAAACCTCCCCCTTCATCTACCGGCCAGGGGTACACCGATAAACTCATCTTT.